What follows are 21 T cell receptor beta chains derived from one specimen sequenced in a study of cytomegalovirus exposure and HLA in healthy donors. Primers for the PCR totalled 60 Vbeta and 13 Jbeta. The assay was immunoSEQ multiplex PCR, and TCRdb's table has in-frame clones only and misses some. The sample has around 130,000 clones; approximately 81% are singletons. The sequencing sample was made of PBMCs. These receptors all come from a man aged 18-30 years in good health and CMV-seronegative.

This chain's CDR3 is CASSLGNRDPAAFF. The CDR3 region has the DNA TGTGCCAGCAGCTTGGGTAACAGGGACCCGGCCGCTTTCTTT. This rearrangement joins TRBV7-2 to TRBJ1-1; a weak D match, TRBD1 (6 bases). CDR1 and CDR2 from the germline V gene are SGHTA and FQGNSA. Trimming removed 3 bases from V and 11 bases from J, with 19 bases in between. The CDR3 extends over 14 amino acids. The full variable domain, rest sourced from reference TRBV7-2 and TRBJ1-1, is GAGVSQSPSNKVTEKGKDVELRCDPISGHTALYWYRQSLGQGLEFLIYFQGNSAPDKSGLPSDRFSAERTGGSVSTLTIQRTQQEDSAVYLCASSLGNRDPAAFFGQGTRLTVV.

The V and J genes are TRBV7-8 and TRBJ1-1, with unresolved D. The germline CDR1 and CDR2 sequences are SGHVS and FQNEAQ. V was clipped by 5 bases and J by 3 bases, with 19 bases between them. CDR3 size: 16 residues. The CDR3 coding sequence is TGTGCCAGCAGCCTCCCAAGGGCGCGGGTTTACACTGAAGCTTTCTTT. It encodes CASSLPRARVYTEAFF. Variable domain in full (rest from reference TRBV7-8 and TRBJ1-1): GAGVSQSPRYKVAKRGQDVALRCDPISGHVSLFWYQQALGQGPEFLTYFQNEAQLDKSGLPSDRFFAERPEGSVSTLKIQRTQQEDSAVYLCASSLPRARVYTEAFFGQGTRLTVV.

The CDR3 DNA is TGTGCCAGCTCACCAACGGACAGGACGATACCCTCTCAGCCCCAGCATTTT. It yields the protein CASSPTDRTIPSQPQHF. The J gene is TRBJ1-5, the V gene TRBV18; 7 bases are shared with TRBD1. The CDR3 spans 17 residues. J gave up 6 bases and V 2 bases, and 13 bases lay outside the gene matches. The V gene's germline CDR1 is KGHSH and CDR2 LQKENI. The variable domain in full, with the rest retrieved from reference TRBV18 and TRBJ1-5, is NAGVMQNPRHLVRRRGQEARLRCSPMKGHSHVYWYRQLPEEGLKFMVYLQKENIIDESGMPKERFSAEFPKEGPSILRIQQVVRGDSAAYFCASSPTDRTIPSQPQHFGDGTRLSIL.

This sequence joins TRBV18 and TRBJ2-7; 12 positions agree with TRBD1. From germline, CDR1 is KGHSH and CDR2 LQKENI. This CDR3 contains 16 residues. V trimming: 3 bases; J trimming: 5 bases; junction bases outside the gene matches: 8. The CDR3 region has the DNA TGTGCCAGCTCACCTATAGCCGGGACAGGGGGCCACGAGCAGTACTTC. This encodes CASSPIAGTGGHEQYF. Together with reference TRBV18 and TRBJ2-7, the CDR3 gives the full variable domain: NAGVMQNPRHLVRRRGQEARLRCSPMKGHSHVYWYRQLPEEGLKFMVYLQKENIIDESGMPKERFSAEFPKEGPSILRIQQVVRGDSAAYFCASSPIAGTGGHEQYFGPGTRLTVT.

The genes are TRBV15 and TRBJ1-1; D is perhaps TRBD1 (6 bases). Germline loops: CDR1 LNHNV, CDR2 YYDKDF (reference sequence). Trimming cost V 3 bases and J 1 base, with 21 bases left between them. The CDR3 is 18 residues long. The chain's CDR3 is CATSSKQGRIGTNTEAFF. The CDR3 region has the DNA TGTGCCACCAGCAGCAAACAGGGTAGAATCGGGACGAACACTGAAGCTTTCTTT.

The V gene is TRBV6-1, the J gene TRBJ2-2; TRBD1 agrees at 10 bases. With V trimmed by 6 bases and J by 6 bases, 4 bases remained unmatched. Germline-derived CDR1 and CDR2 are MNHNS and SASEGT. CDR3 length equals 14 residues. As DNA, the CDR3 is TGTGCCAGCAGGACAGGGGGCCTTCCCGGGGAGCTGTTTTTT. Its protein product is CASRTGGLPGELFF.

The V call is TRBV13, the J call TRBJ1-1; D perhaps matches TRBD1 (5 bases). Per germline, CDR1 PRHDT and CDR2 FYEKMQ (reference sequence). V dropped 5 bases and J dropped 5 bases, with 9 bases sitting between them. The CDR3 loop spans 12 amino acids. The CDR3 loop is CASSHRQTEAFF. The CDR3 nucleotides are TGTGCCAGCAGCCATAGACAGACTGAAGCTTTCTTT. Using reference TRBV13 and TRBJ1-1 for the parts outside the CDR3, the full variable domain is AAGVIQSPRHLIKEKRETATLKCYPIPRHDTVYWYQQGPGQDPQFLISFYEKMQSDKGSIPDRFSAQQFSDYHSELNMSSLELGDSALYFCASSHRQTEAFFGQGTRLTVV.

The genes are TRBV10-3 and TRBJ1-2, with a tentative D call TRBD1 (5 bases). V dropped 6 bases and J dropped 0 bases, with 17 bases sitting between them. The CDR3 runs to 16 residues. The germline V gene encodes CDR1 ENHRY and CDR2 SYGVKD. The CDR3 loop reads CAISPGSYDSNYGYTF. DNA of the CDR3: TGTGCCATCAGCCCAGGGTCTTATGACTCTAACTATGGCTACACCTTC.

A word on this clone: Germline is not matched at one junction end, which may reflect a read error. The rearrangement links TRBV7-9 to TRBJ2-7; no reliable D call. CDR1 is SEHNR and CDR2 is FQNEAQ in the germline V gene (reference sequence). CDR3 length: 12 amino acids. CDR3 sequence reads: CSSSLAAYEQYF. CDR3 coding DNA: TGTTCCAGCAGCTTGGCGGCCTACGAGCAGTACTTC.

The rearrangement uses TRBV5-1 and TRBJ2-5, with D unclear. This CDR3 has 14 residues. V was cut by 1 base and J by 1 base, with 8 bases left in between. Germline-derived CDR1 and CDR2 are SGHRS and YFSETQ. The CDR3 loop is CASSLRGIQETQYF. CDR3 in DNA: TGCGCCAGCAGCTTGAGAGGTATCCAAGAGACCCAGTACTTC.

This clone was seen just once. The chain employs TRBV6-5 and TRBJ1-5; possibly TRBD1 for D (6 bases). Looked up from germline, CDR1 is MNHEY and CDR2 is SVGAGI. The CDR3 totals 11 residues. Trimming shortened V by 8 bases and J by 14 bases, and 16 bases separated the two germline ends. The CDR3 DNA sequence: TGTGCCAGCCTAGGGGGGGGCGCCGAGCATTTT. It specifies CASLGGGAEHF.

J is TRBJ2-3 and V is TRBV10-1, with D hard to call. V was pared by 4 bases and J by 2 bases, with 13 bases between. Germline V CDR1 and CDR2: WNHNN, SYGVQD (reference sequence). The CDR3 sequence is 15 residues long. The CDR3 DNA is TGCGCCAGCAGTGTTGGCGGCGCAGACACAGATACGCAGTATTTT. Its translation is CASSVGGADTDTQYF.

The CDR3 sequence: CSVVTGTSTEAFF. DNA of the CDR3: TGCAGCGTTGTTACCGGTACGAGCACTGAAGCTTTCTTT. The V and J genes are TRBV29-1 and TRBJ1-1; D not resolved. The germline V gene has CDR1 SQVTM and CDR2 ANQGSEA. The V and J ends lost 4 bases and 4 bases respectively, with 13 bases between them. CDR3 size: 13 residues.

This clone was found once. This chain links TRBV7-9 with TRBJ2-1; the D gene is possibly TRBD1 (5 bases). The V end was cut by 2 bases, the J end by 0 bases, with 11 bases between. Germline lookup yields CDR1 SEHNR and CDR2 FQNEAQ (reference sequence). The CDR3 runs 16 residues. This CDR3 reads CASSLQGSSSYNEQFF. The CDR3 DNA sequence: TGTGCCAGCAGCTTACAGGGCTCCAGCTCCTACAATGAGCAGTTCTTC.

V usage is TRBV11-3 and J usage is TRBJ2-3, with 8 bases lining up with TRBD2. Germline assignment: CDR1 SGHNT and CDR2 YENEEA. Trimming at V came to 1 base and at J to 2 bases, leaving 5 bases not matched to a gene. The length of the CDR3 is 16 residues. The DNA for the CDR3 is TGTGCCAGCAGCTTAGTTGGCGGGGGGCCCACAGATACGCAGTATTTT. Its protein is CASSLVGGGPTDTQYF.

This rearrangement joins TRBV7-8 to TRBJ2-1; no clear D. The V end was cut by 2 bases, the J end by 6 bases, with 14 bases between. Germline CDR1 reads SGHVS; CDR2 reads FQNEAQ. The length of the CDR3 is 15 residues. CDR3 coding DNA: TGTGCCAGCAGCTTACCCCCTTCTAGTACCAATGAGCAGTTCTTC. Amino acids: CASSLPPSSTNEQFF.

The chain has TRBV9 and TRBJ1-2; D is unclear. The CDR3 runs to 15 residues. CDR1 is SGDLS, CDR2 YYNGEE, per germline. The V gene lost 0 bases and the J gene lost 3 bases, with 12 bases spanning the gap. CDR3 bases: TGTGCCAGCAGCGTAGGAGGAGATCCCCACTATGGCTACACCTTC. As protein: CASSVGGDPHYGYTF.

This chain joins TRBV6-6 and TRBJ2-1; no reliable D call. This CDR3 spans 15 amino acids. V lost 2 bases to trimming and J lost 7 bases, with 15 bases between them. CDR1 and CDR2 (germline): MNHNY, SVGAGI (reference sequence). CDR3 sequence: CASSYLPIVVNEQFF. In DNA, the CDR3 is TGTGCCAGCAGTTACCTACCGATTGTCGTGAATGAGCAGTTCTTC.

This clone has just one count. This CDR3 is also generated by other DNA sequences in the sample. This chain uses TRBV6-5 with TRBJ2-7; 12 bases line up with TRBD2. Germline CDR1 MNHEY, CDR2 SVGAGI. Unmatched junction bases numbered 2, after V lost 0 bases and J lost 2 bases. This CDR3 spans 16 amino acids. The CDR3 DNA follows: TGTGCCAGCAGTTACTCGACTAGCGGGGGAACCTACGAGCAGTACTTC. Translating it yields CASSYSTSGGTYEQYF.

The V and J genes are TRBV12-5 and TRBJ1-2, with D uncertain. Per the germline V gene, CDR1 is LGHNT and CDR2 is FRNRAP. V shed 6 bases and J shed 8 bases, with 10 bases lying between them. This CDR3 comprises 11 residues. The CDR3 loop is CASGPPGGYTF. The DNA of the CDR3 is TGTGCTAGTGGCCCCCCCGGGGGCTACACCTTC.

On this clone: A junction boundary mismatches the germline segment, possibly from a read error. Other DNA variants within this sample encode the same CDR3. This rearrangement joins TRBV7-9 to TRBJ1-1; unclear D gene. The germline gives CDR1 SEHNR, CDR2 FQNEAQ (reference sequence). CDR3 length: 16 residues. The CDR3 here is CASSLGGRTANTEAFF. The CDR3 DNA is TGTGCGAGCAGCCTAGGAGGCAGGACTGCGAACACTGAAGCTTTCTTT.